These 32 T cell receptor beta chains came from one sample sequenced in a study of cytomegalovirus exposure and HLA in healthy donors. Use of 60 Vbeta and 13 Jbeta primers characterized the PCR. Repertoires were generated with immunoSEQ multiplex PCR, while TCRdb's copy carries only in-frame clones and drops some. The repertoire holds about 170,000 clones, with 65% to 85% as singletons. Sequencing used PBMCs. These receptors were obtained from a boy aged 2 to 10 in good health and CMV-seronegative.

V usage is TRBV9 and J usage is TRBJ2-3; TRBD2 is a possible D gene (5 bases). CDR3 size: 15 residues. Germline values: CDR1 SGDLS, CDR2 YYNGEE. V dropped 4 bases and J dropped 1 base, with 13 bases sitting between them. The CDR3 DNA reads as TGTGCCAGCAGCAACAAGAGCGGACGCACAGATACGCAGTATTTT. The encoded protein is CASSNKSGRTDTQYF. Supplemented by reference TRBV9 and TRBJ2-3, the full variable domain reads DSGVTQTPKHLITATGQRVTLRCSPRSGDLSVYWYQQSLDQGLQFLIQYYNGEERAKGNILERFSAQQFPDLHSELNLSSLELGDSALYFCASSNKSGRTDTQYFGPGTRLTVL.

The chain recombines TRBV12-5 with TRBJ1-1, with D possibly being TRBD1 (5 bases). V was trimmed by 4 bases and J by 0 bases, leaving 18 bases between them. Germline V CDR1 and CDR2: LGHNT, FRNRAP. The CDR3 is 17 residues long. CDR3 residues: CASGSPKTPGLNTEAFF. CDR3 in DNA: TGTGCTAGTGGTTCCCCCAAAACGCCAGGGCTGAACACTGAAGCTTTCTTT. Full variable domain (remainder filled in from reference TRBV12-5 and TRBJ1-1): DARVTQTPRHKVTEMGQEVTMRCQPILGHNTVFWYRQTMMQGLELLAYFRNRAPLDDSGMPKDRFSAEMPDATLATLKIQPSEPRDSAVYFCASGSPKTPGLNTEAFFGQGTRLTVV.

The table lists this clone with a count of one. The V call is TRBV28, the J call TRBJ1-5; 7 bases fit TRBD1. Germline lookup yields CDR1 MDHEN and CDR2 SYDVKM. The CDR3 is 14 amino acids. The J segment lost 6 bases and the V segment lost 9 bases, leaving 11 bases of the junction unmatched. In nucleotides, the CDR3 is TGTGCCAGTAGACAGGGAGGTGAGGTTCAGCCCCAGCATTTT. Protein: CASRQGGEVQPQHF. Drawing the rest from reference TRBV28 and TRBJ1-5, the complete variable domain is DVKVTQSSRYLVKRTGEKVFLECVQDMDHENMFWYRQDPGLGLRLIYFSYDVKMKEKGDIPEGYSVSREKKERFSLILESASTNQTSMYLCASRQGGEVQPQHFGDGTRLSIL.

The chain is built from TRBV12-5 and TRBJ2-3; D is unresolved. Trimming took off 5 bases at V and 2 bases at J, with 2 bases between the two ends. Germline V gives CDR1 LGHNT, CDR2 FRNRAP. This CDR3 contains 11 residues. The CDR3 coding sequence is TGTGCTAGTGGTCTCACAGATACGCAGTATTTT. This translates into CASGLTDTQYF.

The chain joins TRBV7-9 to TRBJ2-5; no firm D call. The germline V and J ends were trimmed by 3 bases and 5 bases, with 4 bases remaining between them. The CDR3 has 11 residues. Germline loops: CDR1 SEHNR, CDR2 FQNEAQ (reference sequence). CDR3 bases: TGTGCCAGCAGCTTGTATGAGACCCAGTACTTC. Translating it yields CASSLYETQYF.

This chain connects TRBV27 to TRBJ1-1; a possible D gene is TRBD1 (6 bases). The CDR3 contains 14 residues. Germline V gene data show CDR1 as MNHEY and CDR2 as SMNVEV (reference sequence). V shed 5 bases and J shed 6 bases, with 16 bases lying between them. The chain's CDR3 is CASSTRGKDAEAFF. CDR3 bases: TGTGCCAGCAGTACCAGGGGTAAGGACGCTGAAGCTTTCTTT.

This chain uses TRBV5-1 with TRBJ2-5, with TRBD1 identical over 7 bases. In germline, CDR1 is SGHRS, CDR2 YFSETQ. With V trimmed by 1 base and J by 4 bases, 4 bases remained unmatched. The CDR3 contains 14 residues. The CDR3 coding sequence is TGCGCCAGCAGCTTGCTAGGACAGGTAGAGACCCAGTACTTC. This sequence encodes CASSLLGQVETQYF.

The CDR3 region is CASSYQGDQPQHF. CDR3 coding DNA: TGTGCCAGCAGTTATCAAGGGGATCAGCCCCAGCATTTT. V is TRBV6-5 and J is TRBJ1-5; D perhaps matches TRBD1 (5 bases). The CDR3 covers 13 residues. V lost 3 bases to trimming and J lost 5 bases, with 8 bases between them. The germline V gene has CDR1 MNHEY and CDR2 SVGAGI.

The rearrangement uses TRBV6-5 and TRBJ2-7; 10 nucleotides match TRBD1. CDR3 size: 15 residues. The germline V gene encodes CDR1 MNHEY and CDR2 SVGAGI. The V segment lost 3 bases and the J segment 2 bases; nucleotides outside the gene matches: 4. The DNA of the CDR3 is TGTGCCAGCAGTTATCGGGGACAGGGGACCTACGAGCAGTACTTC. Translating gives CASSYRGQGTYEQYF.

In regard to this clone: Other DNA sequences from this sample encode an identical CDR3 as well. This rearrangement joins TRBV6-7 to TRBJ2-7, with D possibly matching TRBD2 (5 bases). TRBV6-7 is filed as an ORF, its function uncertain. V was trimmed by 6 bases and J by 4 bases, leaving 16 bases between them. This CDR3 contains 14 residues. The CDR3 loop reads CASSYTIQRYEQYV. The DNA of the CDR3 is TGTGCCAGCAGCTACACCATACAGCGGTACGAGCAGTACGTC.

This chain joins TRBV11-2 and TRBJ2-1, with a possible D match to TRBD2 (7 bases). Germline lookup yields CDR1 SGHAT and CDR2 FQNNGV. CDR3 length equals 19 residues. The ends were cut back, 1 base at V and 0 bases at J, with 19 bases in the middle. This CDR3 is CASSLAPPGGGSSYNEQFF. In DNA form, the CDR3 reads TGTGCCAGCAGCTTAGCTCCACCCGGGGGCGGGAGCTCCTACAATGAGCAGTTCTTC.

J is TRBJ2-5 and V is TRBV7-7; 11 bases are a match to TRBD2. V lost 5 bases and J lost 4; bases outside the gene matches: 3. CDR1 is SSHAT, CDR2 FNYEAQ, per germline (reference sequence). The CDR3 covers 14 residues. The CDR3 loop is CASSPGTSGETQYF. For the CDR3, the DNA is TGTGCCAGCAGCCCCGGGACTAGCGGAGAGACCCAGTACTTC.

The chain carries TRBV19 and TRBJ2-7; 7 bases are shared with TRBD2. The ends lost 4 bases at V and 6 bases at J; junction bases unmatched: 6. Germline V lookup: CDR1 LNHDA, CDR2 SQIVND (reference sequence). The length of the CDR3 is 13 residues. The CDR3 region is CASSTPGLPEQYF. The CDR3 DNA is TGTGCCAGTAGTACCCCGGGACTACCCGAGCAGTACTTC.

The chain combines TRBV18 with TRBJ2-3; D is possibly TRBD2 (5 bases). Deletions cut 3 bases from V and 0 bases from J, with 13 bases between. The CDR3 extends over 16 amino acids. Germline V CDR1 and CDR2: KGHSH, LQKENI. CDR3 region: CASSPFGVASTDTQYF. The CDR3 coding sequence is TGTGCCAGCTCACCTTTTGGGGTAGCGAGCACAGATACGCAGTATTTT.

This clone appeared once. The V and J genes are TRBV5-8 and TRBJ1-5, with TRBD1 identical over 8 bases. Per germline, CDR1 SGHTS and CDR2 YDEGEE. V trimming: 4 bases; J trimming: 5 bases; junction bases outside the gene matches: 5. The CDR3 covers 14 residues. The CDR3 DNA follows: TGTGCCAGCAGCCAAAAGGACAGGGATCAGCCCCAGCATTTT. Translated, it gives CASSQKDRDQPQHF.

The chain is built from TRBV7-8 and TRBJ2-7; the match to TRBD2 covers 8 bases. The CDR3 sequence is 15 residues long. Per the germline V gene, CDR1 is SGHVS and CDR2 is FQNEAQ. V trimming: 5 bases; J trimming: 4 bases; junction bases outside the gene matches: 10. Here the CDR3 DNA reads TGTGCCAGCAGCCCCCGGGAGGGCTTTGCTTACGAGCAGTACTTC. It specifies CASSPREGFAYEQYF. Full variable domain (remainder filled in from reference TRBV7-8 and TRBJ2-7): GAGVSQSPRYKVAKRGQDVALRCDPISGHVSLFWYQQALGQGPEFLTYFQNEAQLDKSGLPSDRFFAERPEGSVSTLKIQRTQQEDSAVYLCASSPREGFAYEQYFGPGTRLTVT.

The chain links TRBV2 to TRBJ1-3, with D possibly matching TRBD1 (5 bases). The CDR3 is 15 amino acids. V dropped 7 bases and J dropped 1 base, with 14 bases sitting between them. The germline CDR1 and CDR2 sequences are SNHLY and FYNNEI. Here the CDR3 reads CASTFGGLSGNTIYF. The CDR3 DNA sequence: TGTGCCAGCACCTTTGGGGGACTTTCTGGAAACACCATATATTTT.

The chain is built from TRBV14 and TRBJ2-7; the D gene is possibly TRBD1 (5 bases). Trimming removed 2 bases from V and 7 bases from J, with 12 bases in between. The CDR3 runs to 13 residues. Germline V gene sequence: CDR1 SGHDN, CDR2 FVKESK. The CDR3 here is CASSQRTAGEQYF. CDR3 DNA: TGTGCCAGCAGCCAACGAACAGCAGGGGAGCAGTACTTC.

The J gene is TRBJ1-1, the V gene TRBV29-1, with a possible D match to TRBD1 (5 bases). Between the trimmed V and J ends, which lost 4 bases and 1 base, there was a span of 10 bases. Germline CDR1 reads SQVTM; CDR2 reads ANQGSEA. This CDR3 has 13 amino acids. The CDR3 region has the DNA TGCAGCGTTGGTTACAGGAAGAACACTGAAGCTTTCTTT. Its translation: CSVGYRKNTEAFF.

This chain uses TRBV4-3 with TRBJ2-1; D perhaps matches TRBD1 (5 bases). The V gene lost 1 base and the J gene lost 3 bases, with 10 bases spanning the gap. Germline loops: CDR1 LGHNA, CDR2 YSLEER. CDR3 size: 15 residues. CDR3 nucleotides: TGCGCCAGCAGCCAAGGCTGGACACTCTACAATGAGCAGTTCTTC. This gives the protein CASSQGWTLYNEQFF.

The rearrangement links TRBV6-6 to TRBJ2-2; tentative D call: TRBD2 (6 bases). V lost 6 bases to trimming and J lost 4 bases, with 12 bases between them. Germline loops: CDR1 MNHNY, CDR2 SVGAGI (reference sequence). The CDR3 contains 14 residues. The CDR3 is CASRPTSFTGELFF. The CDR3 region has the DNA TGTGCCAGCAGGCCGACTAGTTTCACCGGGGAGCTGTTTTTT.

The V and J genes are TRBV4-3 and TRBJ2-1; no clear D gene. This CDR3 is built from 14 residues. Germline CDR1 and CDR2: LGHNA and YSLEER. Trimming shortened V by 0 bases and J by 8 bases, and 11 bases separated the two germline ends. The CDR3 nucleotides read TGCGCCAGCAGCCAAGATCTGTGGAGCGATGAGCAGTTCTTC. Its translation is CASSQDLWSDEQFF.

This rearrangement joins TRBV5-6 to TRBJ2-1; 8 bases fit TRBD1. The germline gives CDR1 SGHDT, CDR2 YYEEEE. Trimming took 2 bases from V and 0 from J; bases not matched to a gene: 1. The CDR3 runs 15 residues. DNA of the CDR3: TGTGCCAGCAGCTTACAGGGGGGCTCCTACAATGAGCAGTTCTTC. This translates into CASSLQGGSYNEQFF. Looking up the rest from reference TRBV5-6 and TRBJ2-1 gives the full variable domain: DAGVTQSPTHLIKTRGQQVTLRCSPKSGHDTVSWYQQALGQGPQFIFQYYEEEERQRGNFPDRFSGHQFPNYSSELNVNALLLGDSALYLCASSLQGGSYNEQFFGPGTRLTVL.

The chain uses TRBV7-2 and TRBJ2-7; TRBD2 agrees at 12 bases. J was trimmed by 0 bases and V by 2 bases; bases with no gene match: 5. The length of the CDR3 is 17 residues. Germline V gives CDR1 SGHTA, CDR2 FQGNSA. CDR3 sequence (DNA): TGTGCCAGCAGCTTATCTAGCGGGGGGGCGAGCTCCTACGAGCAGTACGTC. Amino acids: CASSLSSGGASSYEQYV.

This clone appeared a few times. This chain connects TRBV11-2 to TRBJ1-1; D is perhaps TRBD1 (5 bases). The CDR3 sequence is 13 residues long. CDR1 SGHAT and CDR2 FQNNGV come from the germline V gene. V lost 1 base and J 9 bases, leaving 12 bases between the germline ends. Here the CDR3 DNA reads TGTGCCAGCAGCTTAGTGGTCGGGGGTCAAGCTTTCTTT. Its translation: CASSLVVGGQAFF. Looking up the rest from reference TRBV11-2 and TRBJ1-1 gives the full variable domain: EAGVAQSPRYKIIEKRQSVAFWCNPISGHATLYWYQQILGQGPKLLIQFQNNGVVDDSQLPKDRFSAERLKGVDSTLKIQPAKLEDSAVYLCASSLVVGGQAFFGQGTRLTVV.

V usage is TRBV19 and J usage is TRBJ2-1; D not resolved. Trimming took 0 bases from V and 10 from J, leaving 16 bases between them. Germline loops: CDR1 LNHDA, CDR2 SQIVND (reference sequence). The CDR3 is made up of 15 amino acids. The CDR3 reads CASSIDRSRPVEQFF. The CDR3 nucleotides are TGTGCCAGTAGTATAGATCGGAGTCGGCCGGTAGAGCAGTTCTTC.

J is TRBJ1-1 and V is TRBV30; D is uncertain. V gave up 4 bases and J gave up 6 bases, with 15 bases separating them. CDR1 GTSNPN and CDR2 SVGIG come from the germline V gene (reference sequence). There are 13 residues in the CDR3. CDR3 loop: CAWKWAPTAEAFF. The CDR3 DNA is TGTGCCTGGAAGTGGGCACCTACGGCTGAAGCTTTCTTT.

V is TRBV5-6 and J is TRBJ2-2, with 7 bases fitting TRBD2. The germline CDR1 and CDR2 sequences are SGHDT and YYEEEE. This CDR3 comprises 15 residues. V lost 4 bases to trimming and J lost 0 bases; unmatched junction nucleotides: 3. The DNA of the CDR3 is TGTGCCAGCAGCCGGGGAGGGGCGAACACCGGGGAGCTGTTTTTT. It encodes CASSRGGANTGELFF. Complete variable domain (other parts from reference TRBV5-6 and TRBJ2-2): DAGVTQSPTHLIKTRGQQVTLRCSPKSGHDTVSWYQQALGQGPQFIFQYYEEEERQRGNFPDRFSGHQFPNYSSELNVNALLLGDSALYLCASSRGGANTGELFFGEGSRLTVL.

The gene calls are TRBV13 and TRBJ2-3; D is uncertain. The V gene lost 0 bases and the J gene lost 5 bases, with 3 bases spanning the gap. Germline V lookup: CDR1 PRHDT, CDR2 FYEKMQ (reference sequence). CDR3 length equals 12 residues. The CDR3 region is CASSLGLDTQYF. CDR3 coding DNA: TGTGCCAGCAGCTTAGGCCTAGATACGCAGTATTTT. The whole variable domain, remainder taken from reference TRBV13 and TRBJ2-3, is AAGVIQSPRHLIKEKRETATLKCYPIPRHDTVYWYQQGPGQDPQFLISFYEKMQSDKGSIPDRFSAQQFSDYHSELNMSSLELGDSALYFCASSLGLDTQYFGPGTRLTVL.

A single count supports this clone. This sequence joins TRBV29-1 and TRBJ2-3; 10 bases align to TRBD2. The CDR3 totals 15 residues. Germline V gives CDR1 SQVTM, CDR2 ANQGSEA. J was trimmed by 1 base and V by 6 bases; bases with no gene match: 7. The CDR3 nucleotides are TGCAGCGTCGCTCTGGGGACTAGCGGCACAGATACGCAGTATTTT. The encoded protein is CSVALGTSGTDTQYF.

The chain links TRBV19 to TRBJ2-7; possibly TRBD1 for D (5 bases). V lost 4 bases and J 4 bases, leaving 8 bases between the germline ends. The CDR3 consists of 12 residues. Germline CDR1 is LNHDA and CDR2 is SQIVND (reference sequence). CDR3 coding DNA: TGTGCCAGTAGTACCCCAGGGTACGAGCAGTACTTC. Translated: CASSTPGYEQYF.

The chain has TRBV30 and TRBJ1-1, with D possibly being TRBD1 (6 bases). This CDR3 is 13 amino acids long. V was clipped by 0 bases and J by 7 bases, with 12 bases between them. CDR1 is GTSNPN and CDR2 is SVGIG in the germline V gene (reference sequence). CDR3 protein: CAWSVGTGIEAFF. CDR3 bases: TGTGCCTGGAGTGTAGGTACAGGGATTGAAGCTTTCTTT.